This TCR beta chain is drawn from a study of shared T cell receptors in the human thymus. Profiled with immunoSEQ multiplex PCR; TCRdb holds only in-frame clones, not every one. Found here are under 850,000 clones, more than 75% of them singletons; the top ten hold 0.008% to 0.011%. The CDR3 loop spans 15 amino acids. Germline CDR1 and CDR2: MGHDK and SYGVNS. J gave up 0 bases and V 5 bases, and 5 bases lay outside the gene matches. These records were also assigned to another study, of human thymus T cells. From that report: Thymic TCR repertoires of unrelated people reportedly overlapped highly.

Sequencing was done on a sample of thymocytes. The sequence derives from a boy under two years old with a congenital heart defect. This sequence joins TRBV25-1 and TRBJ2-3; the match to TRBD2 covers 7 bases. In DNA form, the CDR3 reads TGTGCCAGCAGTCCATGTAGCGGGAGCACAGATACGCAGTATTTT. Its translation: CASSPCSGSTDTQYF.